This T cell receptor beta chain stems from a study of T cell responses to AZD1222 COVID-19 vaccine. The CDR3 extends over 17 amino acids. V shed 5 bases and J 4 bases; nucleotides not matched to a gene: 13. The germline CDR1 and CDR2 sequences are MNHEY and SVGEGT. Study outcomes and limitations: Repertoires were collected only later (after the peak T cell response had occurred). Elevations in Spike-specific TCR breadth and depth followed administration of two AZD1222 doses.

Details on this clone: The antigen is undetermined.

TCRdb keeps only in-frame clones here, not all; method: immunoSEQ multiplex PCR. This sample has over 150,000 clones, with 90% found just once. Sequencing was performed on peripheral blood, taken on day 0 of AZD1222 vaccination. The V and J genes are TRBV6-2 or TRBV6-3 and TRBJ2-2, with 7 positions matching TRBD2. The clonotype was recovered from an adult in good health. The CDR3 here is CASSTLGRREGTGELFF. DNA of the CDR3: TGTGCCAGCAGTACCCTGGGCCGCAGGGAGGGCACCGGGGAGCTGTTTTTT.